This T cell receptor (beta chain) was recorded in a study of vaccination effects on CD4 cells after COVID-19. Study at large: Sampling occurred a median 72 days post second dose, range 14 to 241. Findings and caveats of the study: Vaccine-induced clones in healthy vaccinees cross-reacted with common cold coronaviruses in only 1 of 255 cases. Clones arising from infection and from vaccination showed marked clonal contraction late after vaccination.

The authors isolated CD4+ T cells after 10 days of culture. Either the BNT162b2 or mRNA-1273 vaccine was given to participants in two doses. A half-volume exchange with IL-2 medium occurred on days 3 and 7. This clone was counted once. Its antigen is not known. Measured with immunoSEQ multiplex PCR; TCRdb has only the in-frame clones, and not every one. Of tens of thousands of clones in the sample, 70% to 85% are singletons; the top ten hold just under 15%. V was clipped by 6 bases and J by 1 base, with 9 bases between them. CDR1 and CDR2 (germline): SNHLY, FYNNEI. The CDR3 sequence is 13 residues long.

V is TRBV2 and J is TRBJ1-1; no firm D call. This sample comprised CD4+ T cells from PBMCs cultured without peptide, obtained after COVID-19 vaccination. This receptor was obtained from a human donor who received a COVID-19 vaccine. CDR3 nucleotides: TGTGCCAGCAGGACGTATGGGAACACTGAAGCTTTCTTT. It encodes CASRTYGNTEAFF.